Sequencing of this T cell receptor beta chain was carried out in a study of technical replicates of blood from several donors (dated by TCRdb to 2016 to 2017). The method behind the library was the immunoSEQ multiplex PCR assay. Sourced from immuneACCESS, this table was stored by TCRdb with only in-frame sequences that have V and J called. A share of the clones is absent; for the studies checked, an unresolved V gene accounts for under half, and the remainder has no known explanation. The sample has approximately 76,000 clones on record, 90% to 95% of them singletons. The ten largest make up around 0.24% of the sample. Note on this clone: The target of this receptor is not known. Per-base quality was not reported, and no clone a single base away is much larger than it.

This clonotype was obtained from a human donor in good health. Sequencing used T cells isolated from PBMCs.

DNA sequence: TGTGCCTGGACCCCCGAGGCAGCGACTTATGGCTACACCTTC. Its translation reads: CAWTPEAATYGYTF. The sequence is built from TRBV30 and TRBJ1-2; the D gene is unclear. Between the V and J ends, shortened by 4 bases and 5 bases respectively, the junction contains 17 bases. The germline V gene (reference sequence) yields GTSNPN for CDR1 and SVGIG for CDR2. The CDR3 covers 14 residues, taking in both the cysteine and the phenylalanine. CDR3 DNA only is kept here, 42 bases in frame from base 1.